This TCR beta chain was sequenced during a study of T cell repertoires in cytomegalovirus infection. In the study overall: An indication of both CMV infection and matching HLA type came from public TCR beta signatures.

The germline V gene has CDR1 SGHTS and CDR2 YDEGEE. V was pared by 5 bases and J by 0 bases, with 15 bases between. The CDR3 contains 16 residues. The study's findings and limits: The study identified carriers of CMV plus the relevant HLA from cumulative public TCR beta family frequency. Within the response measured ex vivo, HLA-C-restricted CMV-specific TCR beta clonotypes were dominant.

TCRdb ran MiXCR on the reads and lists one entry per CDR3 protein. The sample holds some 310,000 distinct CDR3 sequences, about 25% seen once. This clonotype occurred a few times. The antigen is undetermined. This chain uses TRBV5-8 with TRBJ2-1; D might be TRBD2 (6 bases). The sequencing here drew on cultured PBMCs, taken from culture after CMV antigen stimulation. The receptor comes from a human donor in good health (CMV status not recorded). Some clones in this sample may be carry-over from other donors' samples. The CDR3 sequence is CASRLRGSFSYNEQFF. Written as DNA, the CDR3 is TGTGCCAGCAGATTGCGGGGCTCCTTCTCCTACAATGAGCAGTTCTTC.